This T cell receptor beta chain was identified in a study of blood T cell repertoires in COVID-19. Study overall: Sources were T cells, B-cell-depleted T cells, or PBMCs; the material itself was cDNA or gDNA.

The CDR3 totals 16 residues. Between the trimmed V and J ends, which lost 2 bases and 0 bases, there was a span of 8 bases. From germline, CDR1 is LGHNA and CDR2 YNFKEQ. Source study methods: For nucleated cells, counts were estimated from reference gene primer amplification. Measured with immunoSEQ multiplex PCR; TCRdb has only the in-frame clones, and not every one. The V and J calls and the clone size are those of that table, but D and trimming were determined from the DNA. Counted here are a few hundred thousand clones, 75% to 90% occurring once; the ten biggest clones make up approximately 3.3%.

This receptor was identified in a woman aged 40 to 50 with acute or convalescent COVID-19. The sequencing sample was made of peripheral blood. The chain couples TRBV4-2 to TRBJ1-6; maybe TRBD1 (6 bases). CDR3: CASSQPDSSYNSPLHF. The DNA for the CDR3 is TGTGCCAGCAGCCAACCGGACAGCTCCTATAATTCACCCCTCCACTTT.